Listed below are T cell receptor beta chains from one sample, sequenced in a study of cytomegalovirus exposure and HLA in healthy donors. Method: immunoSEQ multiplex PCR; TCRdb's copy keeps in-frame clones and lacks some. The sample holds 110,000 or so clones, approximately 94% seen once. The specimen was PBMCs. All receptors derive from a woman in her late teens or twenties in good health and CMV-seronegative. The CDR3 runs from the conserved cysteine through the conserved F or W. A D gene is named only where the DNA matches it firmly.

D,J,V,CDR3,DNA
-,TRBJ1-1,TRBV23-1,CASRHLKQGNTEAFF,TGCGCCAGCAGACACCTCAAGCAGGGGAACACTGAAGCTTTCTTT
TRBD1,TRBJ2-7,TRBV7-8,CASAAGGEQYF,TGTGCCAGCGCGGCAGGGGGCGAGCAGTACTTC
-,TRBJ2-3,TRBV15,CATSSRWTQYF,TGTGCCACCAGCTCCCGGTGGACGCAGTATTTT
-,TRBJ2-7,TRBV4-1,CASSQDRTGGIHEQYF,TGCGCCAGCAGCCAAGATAGGACTGGAGGGATCCACGAGCAGTACTTC
TRBD1,TRBJ2-1,TRBV28,CASEITGALDEQFF,TGTGCCAGCGAAATTACAGGGGCGTTGGATGAGCAGTTCTTC
TRBD2,TRBJ2-1,TRBV7-3,CASSPSGGEDYNEQFF,TGTGCCAGCAGTCCTAGCGGGGGGGAGGACTACAATGAGCAGTTCTTC
-,TRBJ1-2,TRBV7-2,CASSLVPDKLYGYTF,TGTGCCAGCAGCTTAGTTCCCGACAAACTCTATGGCTACACCTTC
TRBD1,TRBJ1-5,TRBV10-3,CATRTGDYQPQHF,TGTGCCACCAGGACAGGAGATTATCAGCCCCAGCATTTT
TRBD1,TRBJ2-6,TRBV5-1,CASSSRTGAGANVLTF,TGCGCCAGCAGCTCGCGCACAGGGGCTGGGGCCAACGTCCTGACTTTC
TRBD1,TRBJ2-7,TRBV4-3,CASSQDGAGTAAYEQYF,TGCGCCAGCAGCCAAGATGGAGCCGGGACAGCAGCCTACGAGCAGTACTTC
TRBD2,TRBJ2-7,TRBV7-6,CASSLRTSGGGSSYEQYF,TGTGCCAGCAGCCTACGGACTAGCGGGGGGGGAAGCTCCTACGAGCAGTACTTC
-,TRBJ1-4,TRBV5-1,CASSPYRHNEKLFF,TGCGCCAGCAGCCCATACAGGCACAATGAAAAACTGTTTTTT
TRBD1,TRBJ1-1,TRBV28,CASYDRVNTEAFF,TGTGCCAGCTACGACAGGGTGAACACTGAAGCTTTCTTT
-,TRBJ2-5,TRBV19,CATTQGPKETQYF,TGTGCCACCACACAGGGCCCAAAAGAGACCCAGTACTTC